One TCR beta chain is described in this entry. What it recognizes is unknown. This sample is drawn from a study of T cell responses to AZD1222 COVID-19 vaccine. The study's findings and limits: No repertoire was sampled before or during the peak T cell response, only after it. The number of AZD1222 recipients seropositive at baseline was only 5 to 7.

This table comes from immunoSEQ multiplex PCR, and its TCRdb copy is limited to in-frame clones, with some not included. Of around 150,000 clones listed, approximately 95% are singletons. The TCR originated in an adult who received the AZD1222 COVID-19 vaccine. The source material was peripheral blood, sampled 28 days after the second AZD1222 dose.

CDR3 sequence reads: CASSSTGVTEAFF. CDR3 nucleotide sequence: TGTGCCAGCAGTTCAACAGGGGTTACTGAAGCTTTCTTT. V gene TRBV6-5 combines with J gene TRBJ1-1, with 7 bases identical to TRBD1. CDR3 length: 13 residues. Trimming at V came to 4 bases and at J to 5 bases, leaving 4 bases not matched to a gene. Germline V lookup: CDR1 MNHEY, CDR2 SVGAGI.